Below are 27 T cell receptor beta chains sequenced from a single sample in a study of neurological immune-mediated disorders. TCRdb ran MiXCR on the 5' RACE reads and lists one entry per CDR3 protein. The table includes 80,000 or so distinct CDR3 sequences, roughly 9.9% detected once. Sequencing was done on a sample of PBMCs. The receptor set was obtained from a man aged 50 or older in good health.

This clonotype was counted at least ten times. This CDR3 reads CASSFYGPNTQHF. DNA of the CDR3: TGTGCCAGCAGTTTTTACGGTCCGAACACCCAGCATTTT. The chain employs TRBV6-2 or TRBV6-3 and TRBJ1-5; no firm D call. The germline CDR1 and CDR2 sequences are MNHEY and SVGEGT. This CDR3 contains 13 residues. V was clipped by 4 bases and J by 11 bases, with 15 bases between them.

This clonotype was counted many times. The V gene is TRBV7-7, the J gene TRBJ2-1; D is possibly TRBD1 (6 bases). V was shortened by 7 bases and J by 6 bases, with 13 bases between the two germline ends. Germline V lookup: CDR1 SSHAT, CDR2 FNYEAQ (reference sequence). The CDR3 spans 13 residues. In DNA form, the CDR3 reads TGTGCCAGCACAGCGACAGGCCCCAATGAGCAGTTCTTC. Translating it yields CASTATGPNEQFF.

This clonotype was recorded at least ten times. The rearrangement links TRBV19 to TRBJ2-3; no clear D gene. Germline V gene lookup returns CDR1 LNHDA and CDR2 SQIVND (reference sequence). This CDR3 spans 14 amino acids. V lost 5 bases and J 1 base, leaving 10 bases between the germline ends. The CDR3 region has the DNA TGTGCCAGTAGTTCGCGACCAGGCACAGATACGCAGTATTTT. This gives the protein CASSSRPGTDTQYF.

This chain joins TRBV6-2 or TRBV6-3 and TRBJ2-7; 7 bases align to TRBD1. V shed 5 bases, J shed 6 bases, and the junction held 10 bases outside the gene matches. There are 14 residues in the CDR3. The V gene's germline CDR1 is MNHEY and CDR2 SVGEGT. The CDR3 protein is CASSNHGQVGEQYF. The CDR3 DNA reads TGTGCCAGCAGTAACCATGGACAGGTTGGCGAGCAGTACTTC.

V usage is TRBV12-3 or TRBV12-4 and J usage is TRBJ1-5; no definite D call. Trimming left V 3 bases short and J 10 bases short, with 19 bases between. The CDR3 loop spans 15 amino acids. CDR3 protein: CASSLRSGLVLPQHF. In DNA form, the CDR3 reads TGTGCCAGCAGTTTGAGAAGTGGCCTCGTTCTCCCCCAGCATTTT.

This clonotype was counted at least ten times. The V call is TRBV14, the J call TRBJ2-5; D uncertain. This CDR3 contains 14 residues. V lost 4 bases, J lost 4 bases, and 13 bases lay in between. The germline V gene encodes CDR1 SGHDN and CDR2 FVKESK. Here the CDR3 DNA reads TGTGCCAGCAGCCCTATAGGCGGAACAGAGACCCAGTACTTC. This codes for CASSPIGGTETQYF.

The table lists this clonotype with a few counts. This rearrangement joins TRBV20-1 to TRBJ1-5, with TRBD1 as a possible D gene (5 bases). CDR3 size: 13 residues. Trimming took 6 bases from V and 6 from J, leaving 15 bases between them. The germline V gene has CDR1 DFQATT and CDR2 SNEGSKA (reference sequence). The CDR3 DNA sequence: TGCAGTGCCCTCCGCGGGGGAACTCAGCCCCAGCATTTT. Protein sequence: CSALRGGTQPQHF.

This clonotype was counted many times. The V and J genes are TRBV20-1 and TRBJ2-3; 13 bases are shared with TRBD2. This CDR3 is built from 17 residues. In germline, CDR1 is DFQATT, CDR2 SNEGSKA (reference sequence). With 6 bases clipped from V and 0 bases from J, the junction kept 9 bases outside the gene matches. The CDR3 region is CSARTSGSVFSTDTQYF. The CDR3 DNA sequence: TGCAGTGCACGGACTAGCGGGAGTGTTTTTAGCACAGATACGCAGTATTTT.

This clonotype was detected ten times or more. The chain joins TRBV6-2 or TRBV6-3 to TRBJ1-1, with a possible D match to TRBD1 (6 bases). Deletions cut 5 bases from V and 0 bases from J, with 13 bases between. The CDR3 loop spans 15 amino acids. CDR1 is MNHEY, CDR2 SVGEGT, per germline. CDR3 region: CASSPLRTVNTEAFF. The CDR3 DNA is TGTGCCAGCAGTCCCCTGCGGACAGTGAACACTGAAGCTTTCTTT.

This clonotype was seen repeatedly, ten times or more. The V gene is TRBV6-5, the J gene TRBJ2-7; 11 nucleotides line up with TRBD1. With 6 bases clipped from V and 2 bases from J, the junction kept 3 bases outside the gene matches. Germline V gene data show CDR1 as MNHEY and CDR2 as SVGAGI. The CDR3 consists of 14 residues. The CDR3 DNA reads TGTGCCAGCAGGGGGGACAGGGGGACCTACGAGCAGTACTTC. It translates to CASRGDRGTYEQYF.

To note about this clonotype: The germline gene is not matched at one end of the junction; a read error may be the cause. V gene TRBV10-3 combines with J gene TRBJ2-1; perhaps TRBD2 as D (6 bases). CDR1 ENHRY and CDR2 SYGVKD come from the germline V gene. The CDR3 has 15 amino acids. In DNA, the CDR3 is TGTGCCATCAGTGACGAGGGGAGGTCCTACAATGACCAGTTCTTC. It specifies CAISDEGRSYNDQFF.

This clonotype occurred many times. V usage is TRBV5-1 and J usage is TRBJ2-7; D is uncertain. Germline loops: CDR1 SGHRS, CDR2 YFSETQ. Trimming removed 3 bases at V and 0 bases at J, with 10 bases between. The CDR3 consists of 14 residues. Here the CDR3 reads CASSSPTVSYEQYF. CDR3 coding DNA: TGCGCCAGCAGCTCGCCTACTGTCTCCTACGAGCAGTACTTC.

This clonotype occurred many times. The J gene is TRBJ2-2, the V gene TRBV12-3 or TRBV12-4; D gene uncertain. The CDR3 has 11 residues. Trimming pared 5 bases from V and 7 bases from J, leaving 5 bases between. The CDR3, as DNA: TGTGCCAGCAGTCTAGACGGGGAGCTGTTTTTT. The encoded protein is CASSLDGELFF.

This clonotype occurred many times. The rearrangement joins TRBV6-5 to TRBJ2-7; a weak D match, TRBD2 (5 bases). The length of the CDR3 is 15 residues. Trimming shortened V by 0 bases and J by 2 bases, and 11 bases separated the two germline ends. Germline lookup yields CDR1 MNHEY and CDR2 SVGAGI. The CDR3 DNA reads as TGTGCCAGCAGTTACTCGTCCCGGAGGACCTACGAGCAGTACTTC. It translates to CASSYSSRRTYEQYF.

The V and J genes are TRBV6-6 and TRBJ2-3; 8 nucleotides agree with TRBD1. The CDR3 runs 14 residues. The V gene's germline CDR1 is MNHNY and CDR2 SVGAGI (reference sequence). The V segment lost 6 bases and the J segment 3 bases; nucleotides outside the gene matches: 5. CDR3 residues: CASSSRTGTDTQYF. The CDR3 DNA reads as TGTGCCAGCAGCTCCAGGACAGGGACAGATACGCAGTATTTT.

This clonotype was seen only a few times. The V and J genes are TRBV3-1 and TRBJ2-1, with 15 positions matching TRBD2. In germline, CDR1 is LGHDT, CDR2 YNNKEL (reference sequence). The CDR3 has 16 amino acids. With V trimmed by 1 base and J by 9 bases, 4 bases remained unmatched. Here the CDR3 reads CASSQGTGLAGGEQFF. CDR3 in DNA: TGTGCCAGCAGCCAAGGGACGGGACTAGCGGGAGGTGAGCAGTTCTTC.

This rearrangement joins TRBV27 to TRBJ2-7; 11 bases line up with TRBD1. This CDR3 region has 14 residues. Germline V gene lookup returns CDR1 MNHEY and CDR2 SMNVEV (reference sequence). After removal of 4 bases from V and 3 bases from J, the junction contained 2 bases not matched to a gene. The CDR3 region has the DNA TGTGCCAGCAGTTGGGACAGGGGGGGCTACGAGCAGTACTTC. Protein sequence: CASSWDRGGYEQYF.

This clonotype was counted at least ten times. The rearrangement links TRBV30 to TRBJ1-4; D gene uncertain. The germline gives CDR1 GTSNPN, CDR2 SVGIG (reference sequence). There are 14 residues in the CDR3. Trimming removed 6 bases from V and 8 bases from J, with 19 bases in between. CDR3 sequence: CACAAGSYIEKLFF. The DNA for the CDR3 is TGTGCCTGCGCCGCGGGCAGCTACATCGAAAAACTGTTTTTT.

This clonotype was observed many times. The V and J genes are TRBV14 and TRBJ2-4, with 10 bases that match TRBD1. The CDR3 loop spans 14 amino acids. Germline CDR1 and CDR2: SGHDN and FVKESK. V shed 0 bases, J shed 12 bases, and the junction held 5 bases outside the gene matches. The CDR3 nucleotides read TGTGCCAGCAGCCAAGAGACAGGGGGCTTCCCTCAGTACTTC. The encoded protein is CASSQETGGFPQYF.

This clonotype was observed at least ten times. The chain carries TRBV9 and TRBJ2-7; D is possibly TRBD2 (8 bases). This CDR3 is built from 16 residues. From germline, CDR1 is SGDLS and CDR2 YYNGEE. The V end lost 0 bases, the J end lost 4 bases, and 17 bases lay between the germline ends. CDR3 amino acids: CASSVDRLAGQYEQYF. As DNA, the CDR3 is TGTGCCAGCAGCGTAGATCGGTTAGCGGGACAGTACGAGCAGTACTTC. Combining the CDR3 with reference TRBV9 and TRBJ2-7 gives the whole variable domain DSGVTQTPKHLITATGQRVTLRCSPRSGDLSVYWYQQSLDQGLQFLIQYYNGEERAKGNILERFSAQQFPDLHSELNLSSLELGDSALYFCASSVDRLAGQYEQYFGPGTRLTVT.

The rearrangement joins TRBV29-1 to TRBJ1-1; possibly TRBD1 for D (6 bases). Trimming shortened V by 3 bases and J by 4 bases, and 9 bases separated the two germline ends. The CDR3 is 12 residues long. Germline V gene lookup returns CDR1 SQVTM and CDR2 ANQGSEA. CDR3 in amino acids: CSVEGGRTEAFF. CDR3 nucleotides: TGCAGCGTTGAGGGGGGGCGCACTGAAGCTTTCTTT.

This clonotype was counted ten times or more. The chain couples TRBV28 to TRBJ2-1; 8 nucleotides line up with TRBD2. Germline CDR1 is MDHEN and CDR2 is SYDVKM. This CDR3 has 16 amino acids. The ends lost 4 bases at V and 3 bases at J; junction bases unmatched: 8. DNA for the CDR3: TGTGCCAGCAGTTCCCCGGCTAGCGGGCTCTACAATGAGCAGTTCTTC. Its translation: CASSSPASGLYNEQFF.

This clonotype was detected many times. This chain joins TRBV4-3 and TRBJ2-7, with D tentatively TRBD1 (6 bases). Trimming left V 1 base short and J 6 bases short, with 16 bases between. CDR1 is LGHNA and CDR2 is YSLEER in the germline V gene. The CDR3 is 15 amino acids. Here the CDR3 DNA reads TGCGCCAGCAGCCAAGCGTACACAGGGCTAACCGAGCAGTACTTC. This sequence encodes CASSQAYTGLTEQYF.

This clonotype came up many times. This chain uses TRBV29-1 with TRBJ2-3; TRBD1 agrees at 7 bases. Trimming removed 6 bases from V and 0 bases from J; junction bases left unmatched: 9. Germline V gene sequence: CDR1 SQVTM, CDR2 ANQGSEA. The CDR3 runs 15 residues. The CDR3 region is CSVGRGTASTDTQYF. In DNA form, the CDR3 reads TGCAGCGTGGGTCGTGGGACAGCGAGCACAGATACGCAGTATTTT.

This clonotype occurred a few times. V and J are TRBV5-1 and TRBJ2-5; 9 bases align to TRBD2. The CDR3 extends over 16 amino acids. The germline V gene encodes CDR1 SGHRS and CDR2 YFSETQ. Trimming took 1 base from V and 4 from J; bases not matched to a gene: 8. CDR3 sequence reads: CASSLFSGGPGETQYF. DNA for the CDR3: TGCGCCAGCAGCTTGTTTAGCGGGGGACCAGGAGAGACCCAGTACTTC.

The table lists this clonotype with many counts. Here the CDR3 DNA reads TGTGCCAGCAGCTCTACCCCCCGGGCCACTGAAAAACTGTTTTTT. This codes for CASSSTPRATEKLFF. The chain recombines TRBV11-1 with TRBJ1-4; unclear D gene. The CDR3 is 15 residues long. V lost 4 bases and J lost 7, with 16 bases in between. CDR1 is SGHAT and CDR2 is FQDESV in the germline V gene (reference sequence). Full variable domain (remainder filled in from reference TRBV11-1 and TRBJ1-4): EAEVAQSPRYKITEKSQAVAFWCDPISGHATLYWYRQILGQGPELLVQFQDESVVDDSQLPKDRFSAERLKGVDSTLKIQPAELGDSAMYLCASSSTPRATEKLFFGSGTQLSVL.

V usage is TRBV12-3 or TRBV12-4 and J usage is TRBJ1-1; D not resolved. The CDR3 has 12 amino acids. The V end was cut by 9 bases, the J end by 1 base, with 9 bases between. The CDR3 DNA reads TGTGCCAGTGGCCCGGCGAACACTGAAGCTTTCTTT. Translation: CASGPANTEAFF.